This TCR beta chain came from a study of CD8 T cells in ankylosing spondylitis. Study-level findings and limits: Researchers reportedly found disease-linked clones significantly enriched in matched ankylosing spondylitis synovial fluid. Those disease-linked clones were CD8+; they were also relatively rare in peripheral blood.

MiXCR, run by TCRdb on the 5' RACE reads, gives a single entry per CDR3 protein. The sample lists under 300,000 distinct CDR3 sequences, 18% occurring once. This clonotype has more than one count but fewer than ten. Its antigen remains unidentified. This CDR3 has 14 residues. Germline V gives CDR1 SGHDT, CDR2 YYEEEE. The junction had 7 bases not matched to a gene; V was cut back by 2 bases and J by 7 bases. The V and J genes are TRBV5-6 and TRBJ2-7; 9 nucleotides align to TRBD1. This TCR was recovered from a male donor with ankylosing spondylitis or in good health (not recorded which). The sample consisted of blood, either unsorted or a sorted T cell fraction (not recorded which). This chain's CDR3 is CASSFGTGNGEQYF. Written as DNA, the CDR3 is TGTGCCAGCAGCTTCGGGACAGGGAACGGAGAGCAGTACTTC.